Each of the 15 T cell receptor beta chains below was sequenced from the same sample in a study of shared clonotypes between healthy human individuals. Repertoires were generated with immunoSEQ multiplex PCR, while TCRdb's copy carries only in-frame clones and drops some. The table records around 2,000,000 clones, about 95% of them present only once. The naive CD8 population came from CD45RO-negative cells selected for CCR7, without terminally differentiated effector memory CD45RA+ cells. The sample taken for sequencing was naive CD8+ T cells sorted from blood. The receptors were gathered from a man between 18 and 35 years old in good health.

About this clone: At the DNA level, this CDR3 is encoded by other sequences in the same sample as well. The chain links TRBV29-1 to TRBJ2-3; 10 positions agree with TRBD1. J was trimmed by 2 bases and V by 3 bases; bases with no gene match: 2. This CDR3 comprises 14 residues. Germline CDR1 reads SQVTM; CDR2 reads ANQGSEA. The DNA for the CDR3 is TGCAGCGTTGAGGGGACAGGGGTCACAGATACGCAGTATTTT. Its translation is CSVEGTGVTDTQYF.

For this clone: The same CDR3 also results from other DNA sequences found in this sample. The rearrangement joins TRBV9 to TRBJ2-3; the D is unclear. Germline assignment: CDR1 SGDLS and CDR2 YYNGEE. CDR3 length: 15 residues. Trimming pared 0 bases from V and 0 bases from J, leaving 8 bases between. The CDR3 sequence is CASSVVGLSTDTQYF. In DNA, the CDR3 is TGTGCCAGCAGCGTAGTAGGGCTTAGCACAGATACGCAGTATTTT.

Worth noting for this clone: This CDR3 is also generated by other DNA sequences in the sample. The chain links TRBV5-6 to TRBJ2-7; D possibly corresponds to TRBD1 (6 bases). Germline assignment: CDR1 SGHDT and CDR2 YYEEEE. The CDR3 contains 14 residues. V gave up 1 base and J gave up 2 bases, with 10 bases separating them. The CDR3 DNA reads TGTGCCAGCAGCTTGTTGGGACAAACCTACGAGCAGTACTTC. Its translation is CASSLLGQTYEQYF.

The chain carries TRBV4-3 and TRBJ2-7; D is possibly TRBD1 (6 bases). CDR3 length equals 15 residues. Trimming shortened V by 3 bases and J by 3 bases, and 15 bases separated the two germline ends. The germline CDR1 and CDR2 sequences are LGHNA and YSLEER. The CDR3 DNA reads as TGCGCCAGCAGCCAGGATGGGCAGGGGAGCTACGAGCAGTACTTC. It codes for CASSQDGQGSYEQYF.

With regard to this clone: The sample holds other DNA sequences that translate to the same CDR3. The rearrangement links TRBV27 to TRBJ2-4, with TRBD1 identical over 9 bases. Germline CDR1 and CDR2: MNHEY and SMNVEV (reference sequence). J was trimmed by 6 bases and V by 2 bases; bases with no gene match: 2. The length of the CDR3 is 14 residues. CDR3 DNA sequence: TGTGCCAGCAGTTTAGGGACAGGGAGAAACATTCAGTACTTC. Residues: CASSLGTGRNIQYF.

The chain joins TRBV4-1 to TRBJ2-2; D may be TRBD1 or TRBD2 (7 bases each). In germline, CDR1 is MGHRA, CDR2 YSYEKL. V gave up 4 bases and J gave up 4 bases, with 16 bases separating them. This CDR3 region has 16 residues. The CDR3 is CASSPQGGDPTGELFF. In nucleotides, the CDR3 is TGCGCCAGCAGCCCCCAGGGGGGGGACCCCACCGGGGAGCTGTTTTTT.

Comment on this clone: This CDR3 is also generated by other DNA sequences in the sample. CDR3 DNA sequence: TGTGCCAGCTCACCGGGAGGGTACTCCTACGAGCAGTACTTC. Protein: CASSPGGYSYEQYF. The J gene is TRBJ2-7, the V gene TRBV18, with 7 bases lining up with TRBD2. The CDR3 runs 14 residues. The trim removed 3 bases at V and 0 bases at J, leaving 2 bases unmatched. CDR1 is KGHSH and CDR2 is LQKENI in the germline V gene. Full variable domain (missing parts from reference TRBV18 and TRBJ2-7): NAGVMQNPRHLVRRRGQEARLRCSPMKGHSHVYWYRQLPEEGLKFMVYLQKENIIDESGMPKERFSAEFPKEGPSILRIQQVVRGDSAAYFCASSPGGYSYEQYFGPGTRLTVT.

The V and J genes are TRBV6-6 and TRBJ1-3; D possibly corresponds to TRBD1 (5 bases). Trimming shortened V by 6 bases and J by 2 bases, and 11 bases separated the two germline ends. Germline CDR1 reads MNHNY; CDR2 reads SVGAGI (reference sequence). The CDR3 covers 14 residues. CDR3: CASRLQGAGNTIYF. The CDR3 nucleotides read TGTGCCAGCAGACTTCAGGGAGCTGGAAACACCATATATTTT.

The rearrangement uses TRBV6-1 and TRBJ2-7; D unresolved. Trimming removed 2 bases at V and 3 bases at J, with 8 bases between. Germline V CDR1 and CDR2: MNHNS, SASEGT. This CDR3 comprises 13 residues. CDR3 amino acids: CASSEPRLYEQYF. As DNA, the CDR3 is TGTGCCAGCAGTGAACCAAGACTCTACGAGCAGTACTTC.

This chain links TRBV7-2 with TRBJ2-2; no clear D. CDR1 is SGHTA, CDR2 FQGNSA, per germline. Trimming took 7 bases from V and 4 from J, leaving 10 bases between them. The CDR3 has 13 amino acids. CDR3 amino acids: CASTWIGTGELFF. The CDR3 DNA sequence: TGTGCCAGCACCTGGATTGGCACCGGGGAGCTGTTTTTT.

The chain joins TRBV27 to TRBJ2-7; TRBD1 might be the D (5 bases). Trimming took off 6 bases at V and 0 bases at J, with 12 bases between the two ends. Germline CDR1 and CDR2: MNHEY and SMNVEV (reference sequence). The CDR3 extends over 14 amino acids. In DNA, the CDR3 is TGTGCCAGCAGGGGCAGGGTAGCCTCCTACGAGCAGTACTTC. Translating gives CASRGRVASYEQYF.

The chain joins TRBV2 to TRBJ1-6, with a tentative D call TRBD1 (5 bases). Per germline, CDR1 SNHLY and CDR2 FYNNEI. The CDR3 sequence is 16 residues long. Trimming removed 5 bases at V and 6 bases at J, with 17 bases between. CDR3 amino acids: CASSTYLPGPNSPLHF. The CDR3 DNA reads as TGTGCCAGCAGTACCTATCTGCCAGGGCCTAATTCACCCCTCCACTTT.

The rearrangement joins TRBV7-9 to TRBJ1-2; no definite D call. CDR3 size: 15 residues. The germline V and J ends were trimmed by 5 bases and 3 bases, with 16 bases remaining between them. The germline CDR1 and CDR2 sequences are SEHNR and FQNEAQ (reference sequence). CDR3 residues: CASSPSSMEYYGYTF. The CDR3 region has the DNA TGTGCCAGCAGCCCCTCTTCAATGGAGTACTATGGCTACACCTTC.

The gene calls are TRBV4-3 and TRBJ1-2; D remains unclear. The CDR3 sequence is 11 residues long. V lost 1 base and J lost 8, with 5 bases in between. CDR1 and CDR2 from the germline V gene are LGHNA and YSLEER. The CDR3 sequence: CASSQGAGYTF. Written as DNA, the CDR3 is TGCGCCAGCAGCCAAGGGGCGGGCTACACCTTC.

The rearrangement uses TRBV5-1 and TRBJ2-2, with 10 nucleotides matching TRBD1. Trimming took 1 base from V and 2 from J; bases not matched to a gene: 8. The CDR3 sequence is 18 residues long. The germline V gene encodes CDR1 SGHRS and CDR2 YFSETQ. CDR3 loop: CASSLYGTGVLNTGELFF. Here the CDR3 DNA reads TGCGCCAGCAGCTTGTACGGGACAGGGGTCTTAAACACCGGGGAGCTGTTTTTT.